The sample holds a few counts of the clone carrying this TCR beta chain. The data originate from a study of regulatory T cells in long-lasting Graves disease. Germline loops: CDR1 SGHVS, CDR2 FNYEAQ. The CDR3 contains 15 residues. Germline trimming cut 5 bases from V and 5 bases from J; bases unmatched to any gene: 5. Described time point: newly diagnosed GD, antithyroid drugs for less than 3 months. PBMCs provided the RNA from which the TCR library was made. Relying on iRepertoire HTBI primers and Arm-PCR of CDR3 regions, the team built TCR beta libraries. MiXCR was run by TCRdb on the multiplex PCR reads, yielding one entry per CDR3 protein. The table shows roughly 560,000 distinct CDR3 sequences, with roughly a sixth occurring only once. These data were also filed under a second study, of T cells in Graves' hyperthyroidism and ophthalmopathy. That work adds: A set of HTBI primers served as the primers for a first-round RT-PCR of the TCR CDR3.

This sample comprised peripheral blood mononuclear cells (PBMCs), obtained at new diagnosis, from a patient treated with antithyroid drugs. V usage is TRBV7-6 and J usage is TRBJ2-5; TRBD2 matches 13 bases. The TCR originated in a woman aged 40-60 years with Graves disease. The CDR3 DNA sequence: TGTGCCAGCAGCCTACTAGCGGGGGGGATGGAGACCCAGTACTTC. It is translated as CASSLLAGGMETQYF.